The T cell receptor beta chain under discussion was sequenced for a study of blood T cell repertoires in COVID-19. The CDR3 spans 16 residues. Using immunoSEQ multiplex PCR, the repertoire was profiled, and TCRdb retains in-frame clones only, with some absent. The sample records 70,000 to 80,000 clones, 80% being singletons. Source material: peripheral blood. The chain combines TRBV12-1 with TRBJ1-5; the table calls TRBD1, which could not be checked here. TRBV12-1 is a recognized pseudogene. The receptor comes from a human donor in a cohort sampled during active COVID-19. The CDR3 region has the DNA TGTGCCAGCAGCTCCCTGGACAGGGGGCTCGATCAGCCCCAGCATTTT. This encodes CASSSLDRGLDQPQHF.